This T cell receptor (beta chain) was sequenced for a study of blood T cell dynamics during melanoma immunotherapy (dated by TCRdb to 2020 to 2022). For the wider study: The patients had metastatic melanoma and were given first-line pembrolizumab or nivolumab plus ipilimumab as standard of care in the United Kingdom. To find early correlates of response, the study profiled the peripheral T cell receptor repertoires of patients with metastatic melanoma both before and after one cycle of checkpoint inhibitor therapy. The training cohort was made up of consecutive patients, while a further independent group of patients from the same centre was pooled to form an external validation set.

Every bulk PBMC sample was loaded with the same fixed amount of around 400 ng of DNA. Following the manufacturer instructions, the immunoSEQ TCRb Assay kit was used to amplify TCR beta CDR3 sequences from genomic DNA. The KAPA Library Quantification Kit for Illumina platforms was used to quantify the pooled libraries by qPCR. Sequencing of the pooled libraries was done on an Illumina NextSeq 500, with clustering at about 0.55-1.2 pM. Regarding the original processing steps: TCR data were analyzed using immunoSEQ ANALYZER and the R LymphoSeq package. A rearrangement efficiency score was calculated as productive divided by the sum of productive and non-productive CDR3 sequences. Clonality was measured with the Gini coefficient and diversity with the Renyi index at alpha=1, compared pairwise between timepoints within each patient. Clonal relatedness, based on an edit distance of 3, and repertoire similarity, based on the Bhattacharyya coefficient, were both computed in LymphoSeq. Linear discriminant analysis on week-3 changes in clonality and diversity was built with the R MASS and caret packages to classify response. What TCRdb holds here is the immuneACCESS table cut down to in-frame rearrangements. Part of the clones is not present; checked against another copy, under half of the missing clones reflect an unresolved V gene, and the others are unexplained. The V and J calls and clone size are taken from that table; D and trimming were inferred from the DNA. This sample comprises approximately 28,000 clones, roughly 84% of them detected only once. The ten largest clones take up 10% to 13% of the sample.

The germline V gene supplies CDR1 SGHRS and CDR2 YFSETQ. V and J are truncated by 0 bases and 5 bases respectively, leaving an intervening sequence of 2 bases. From the cysteine through the phenylalanine, the CDR3 covers 11 amino acids. Of the read, only the CDR3 DNA is kept; its 33 bases are in frame from base 1. Per the publication, the time point label means: week 3, after first cycle of checkpoint inhibitor. Blood samples were collected before treatment (T0) and at week 3 (W3), after the first cycle of checkpoint blockade. Except for a couple of patients with rapid clinical progression, response was assessed 12 weeks after the first infusion by RECIST 1.1; disease control meant complete response, partial response or stable disease. Patients were excluded for prior systemic cancer treatment, concomitant immunosuppressant therapy or synchronous other active malignancies. To track both circulating cells and T cell turnover, TCR beta was sequenced from bulk PBMC as well as from plasma cell-free DNA. Lymphoprep and SepMate tubes were used to isolate PBMC from blood, and red cell lysis was then performed. DNA from PBMC and sorted T cell subsets was extracted with QIAamp DNA Blood Mini kits.

Paper-wide results and their limitations: Unlike progressors, patients who went on to achieve disease control showed a bifurcated reorganization of the PBMC repertoire at W3, with either increased clonality or increased diversity. The study was unable to establish whether the T cell clones driving the repertoire changes were melanoma-specific or instead reflected general immune activation. The relatively small sample size was recognized as a factor that could limit how well the results generalize.

A word on this clone: Its antigen specificity is not known. No base qualities exist here, and no much larger clone lies one base off it.

The receptor comes from a human donor with melanoma. The sequencing used blood, collected from a patient treated with checkpoint blockade. The chain is encoded by TRBV5-1 joined to TRBJ1-1; there is no confident call for the D gene. The CDR3 loop reads CASSLGTEAFF. The nucleotide sequence reads TGCGCCAGCAGCTTGGGAACTGAAGCTTTCTTT.